This T cell receptor beta chain is drawn from a study of control samples from healthy donors and cancer patients (dated by TCRdb to 2018 to 2020). The method was the immunoSEQ multiplex PCR assay. Sourced from immuneACCESS, this table was stored by TCRdb with only in-frame sequences that have V and J called. A share of the clones is absent; for the studies checked, an unresolved V gene accounts for under half, and the remainder has no known explanation. In all, the sample holds about 110,000 clones, and roughly 91% of those were seen once. The ten largest make up 15% to 20% of the sample. In regard to this clone: The clone's antigen remains unknown. No per-base quality is available; no much larger clone lies one base away.

CDR1 and CDR2 (SQVTM, ANQGSEA) derive from the germline V gene. The junction shows trimming of 1 base on V and 3 bases on J, plus 12 bases between the germline ends. The CDR3 covers 14 residues, taking in both the cysteine and the phenylalanine. The read is trimmed to its CDR3 DNA, 42 bases read in frame from base 1. The origin of this receptor is a woman in her fifties or sixties in good health. The sequence links TRBV29-1 to TRBJ1-2; possibly the D gene is TRBD1, per 5 matching bases. Sequenced material: blood. The sequenced DNA: TGCAGCGTTGAAGGGGAGGACACTCACTATGGCTACACCTTC. This encodes CSVEGEDTHYGYTF.